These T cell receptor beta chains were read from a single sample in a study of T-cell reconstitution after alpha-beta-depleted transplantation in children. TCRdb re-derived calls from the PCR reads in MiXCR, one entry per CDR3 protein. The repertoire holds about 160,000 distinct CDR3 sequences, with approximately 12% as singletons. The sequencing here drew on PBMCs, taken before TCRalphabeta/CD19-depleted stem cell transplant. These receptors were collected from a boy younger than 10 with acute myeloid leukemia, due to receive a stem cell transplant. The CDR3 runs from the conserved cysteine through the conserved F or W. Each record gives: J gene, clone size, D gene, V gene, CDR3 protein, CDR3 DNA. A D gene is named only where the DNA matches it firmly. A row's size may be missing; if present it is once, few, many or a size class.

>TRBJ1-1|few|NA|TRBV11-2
CASSLLSLRALNTEAFF
TGTGCCAGCAGCTTACTGTCGCTAAGGGCCTTGAACACTGAAGCTTTCTTT
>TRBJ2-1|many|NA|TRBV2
CASSATSGEQFF
TGTGCCAGCAGTGCAACCTCGGGGGAGCAGTTCTTC
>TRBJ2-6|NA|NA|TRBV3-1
CTCSPPVWANSGANVLTF
TGTACCTGCAGTCCCCCGGTCTGGGCCAACTCTGGGGCCAACGTCCTGACTTTC
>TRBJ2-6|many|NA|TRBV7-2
CASSRDSGANVLTF
TGTGCCAGCAGCCGAGACTCTGGGGCCAACGTCCTGACTTTC
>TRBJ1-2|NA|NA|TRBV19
CASRGQNGYTF
TGTGCCAGTAGAGGACAGAATGGCTACACCTTC
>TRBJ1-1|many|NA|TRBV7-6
CASSLGGMNTEAFF
TGTGCCAGCAGCTTAGGGGGAATGAACACTGAAGCTTTCTTT
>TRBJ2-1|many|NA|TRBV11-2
CASSLNPRYNEQFF
TGTGCCAGCAGCTTAAACCCACGGTACAATGAGCAGTTCTTC
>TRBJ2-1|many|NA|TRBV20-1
CSASRRGYYYNEQFF
TGCAGTGCTAGCCGAAGGGGCTACTACTACAATGAGCAGTTCTTC
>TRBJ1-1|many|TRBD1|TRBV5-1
CASSPWTGDRVEAFF
TGCGCCAGCAGCCCATGGACAGGGGATCGAGTTGAAGCTTTCTTT
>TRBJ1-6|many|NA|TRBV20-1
CSARDIGSSYNSPLHF
TGCAGTGCTAGAGATATCGGGAGCTCCTATAATTCACCCCTCCACTTT
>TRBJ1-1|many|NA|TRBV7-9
CASSLAGQENTEAFF
TGTGCCAGCAGCTTAGCTGGCCAGGAGAACACTGAAGCTTTCTTT
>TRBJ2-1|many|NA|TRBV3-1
CASSQAPVGQYNEQFF
TGTGCCAGCAGCCAAGCCCCAGTGGGGCAGTACAATGAGCAGTTCTTC
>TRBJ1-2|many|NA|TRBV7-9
CASSLASQIYGYTF
TGTGCCAGCAGCTTAGCTAGTCAGATCTATGGCTACACCTTC
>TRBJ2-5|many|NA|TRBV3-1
CASSYRGRGGGETQYF
TGTGCCAGCAGCTACCGAGGCAGGGGGGGAGGAGAGACCCAGTACTTC
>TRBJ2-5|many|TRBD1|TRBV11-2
CASSLIWTGGGETQYF
TGTGCCAGCAGCTTAATTTGGACAGGGGGCGGGGAGACCCAGTACTTC
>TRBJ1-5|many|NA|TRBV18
CASSPIEVPSNQPQHF
TGTGCCAGCTCACCGATCGAGGTTCCTAGCAATCAGCCCCAGCATTTT
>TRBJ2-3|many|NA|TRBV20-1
CSETTRTYTDTQYF
TGCAGCGAGACTACGCGGACTTACACAGATACGCAGTATTTT
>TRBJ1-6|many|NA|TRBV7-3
CASSPNQAAPLHF
TGTGCCAGCAGCCCGAACCAGGCGGCACCCCTCCACTTT
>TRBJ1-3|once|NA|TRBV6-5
CASSYSKTTGNTIYF
TGTGCCAGCAGTTACTCGAAGACAACTGGAAACACCATATATTTT
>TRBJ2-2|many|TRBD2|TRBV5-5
CASSLGGTTYTGELFF
TGTGCCAGCAGCTTGGGTGGGACTACATACACCGGGGAGCTGTTTTTT
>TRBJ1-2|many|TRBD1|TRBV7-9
CASSDTRTGIAYGYTF
TGTGCCAGCAGCGATACCCGGACAGGGATCGCCTATGGCTACACCTTC
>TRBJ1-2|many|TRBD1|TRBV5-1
CASSHRDSSIRDVSDGYTF
TGCGCCAGCAGCCACCGGGACAGTTCTATTCGGGATGTTAGTGATGGCTACACCTTC
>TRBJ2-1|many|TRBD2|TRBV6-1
CASSDTIAGGNYEQFF
TGTGCCAGCAGTGACACAATAGCGGGAGGTAACTATGAGCAGTTCTTC
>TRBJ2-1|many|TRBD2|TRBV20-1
CSARDGQLAGGFYNEQFF
TGCAGTGCTAGAGATGGGCAGCTAGCGGGGGGCTTCTACAATGAGCAGTTCTTC
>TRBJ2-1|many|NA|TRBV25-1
CASSDSRGGDSYNEQFF
TGTGCCAGCAGTGATTCAAGAGGAGGGGATTCCTACAATGAGCAGTTCTTC
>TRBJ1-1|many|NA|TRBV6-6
CASSYLGETEAFF
TGTGCCAGCAGTTACTTAGGGGAAACTGAAGCTTTCTTT
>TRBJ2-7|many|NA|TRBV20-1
CSASKGISYEQYF
TGCAGTGCTAGTAAGGGGATTTCCTACGAGCAGTACTTC
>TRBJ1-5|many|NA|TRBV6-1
CASSEGTENQPQHF
TGTGCCAGCAGTGAAGGGACAGAAAATCAGCCCCAGCATTTT
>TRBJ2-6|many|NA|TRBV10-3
CAITGGFRGTTGANVLTF
TGTGCCATCACCGGAGGGTTCAGGGGGACTACTGGGGCCAACGTCCTGACTTTC
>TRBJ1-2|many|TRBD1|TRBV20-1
CSGPGGAGNYGYTF
TGCAGTGGACCAGGGGGCGCCGGTAACTATGGCTACACCTTC
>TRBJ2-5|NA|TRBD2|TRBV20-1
CTAGPGLPGETQYF
TGCACTGCTGGCCCGGGACTACCAGGGGAGACCCAGTACTTC
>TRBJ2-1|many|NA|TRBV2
CASSGTGGAYNEQFF
TGTGCCAGCAGTGGAACAGGGGGGGCCTACAATGAGCAGTTCTTC
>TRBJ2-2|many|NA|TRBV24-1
CATSDSRQGNTGELFF
TGTGCCACCAGTGATTCGCGGCAGGGGAACACCGGGGAGCTGTTTTTT
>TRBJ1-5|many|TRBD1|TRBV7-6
CASSLEGGRQPQHF
TGTGCCAGCAGCTTAGAAGGGGGCAGGCAGCCCCAGCATTTT
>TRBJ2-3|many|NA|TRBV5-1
CASSLDGDTQYF
TGCGCCAGCAGCTTGGACGGTGATACGCAGTATTTT
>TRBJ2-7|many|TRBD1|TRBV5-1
CASAPGTGFSYEQYF
TGCGCCAGCGCCCCCGGGACAGGGTTTTCCTACGAGCAGTACTTC
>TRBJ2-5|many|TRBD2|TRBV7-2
CASSSSGRETQYF
TGTGCCAGCAGCTCTAGCGGGAGGGAGACCCAGTACTTC
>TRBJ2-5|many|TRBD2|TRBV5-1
CASSTGTSLGETQYF
TGCGCCAGCAGCACAGGGACTAGCTTAGGGGAGACCCAGTACTTC
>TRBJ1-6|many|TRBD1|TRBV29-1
CSVATTGGNSPLHF
TGCAGCGTTGCGACGACAGGGGGAAATTCACCCCTCCACTTT
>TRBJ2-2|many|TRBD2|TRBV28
CASTPKGGGSDTGELFF
TGTGCCAGCACCCCTAAGGGTGGCGGGAGTGACACCGGGGAGCTGTTTTTT
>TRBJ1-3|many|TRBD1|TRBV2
CASEKTGPGNTIYF
TGTGCCAGCGAGAAGACAGGGCCTGGAAACACCATATATTTT
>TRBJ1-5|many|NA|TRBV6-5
CASSYPRGPNQPQHF
TGTGCCAGCAGTTACCCCCGGGGCCCCAATCAGCCCCAGCATTTT
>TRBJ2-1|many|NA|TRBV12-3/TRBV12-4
CASSLELAGYNEQFF
TGTGCCAGCAGTTTAGAGCTAGCAGGTTACAATGAGCAGTTCTTC
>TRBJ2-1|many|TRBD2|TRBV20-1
CSARQAGTSGGYSYNEQFF
TGCAGTGCTAGACAGGCCGGGACTAGCGGGGGATACTCCTACAATGAGCAGTTCTTC
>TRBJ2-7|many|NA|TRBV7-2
CASSPVGLRHEQYF
TGTGCCAGCAGCCCGGTCGGGTTACGCCACGAGCAGTACTTC
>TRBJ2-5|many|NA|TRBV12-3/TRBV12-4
CASSLLGQQETQYF
TGTGCCAGCAGTTTACTAGGACAGCAAGAGACCCAGTACTTC
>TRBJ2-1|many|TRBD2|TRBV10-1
CASSVRGAGVDEQFF
TGCGCCAGCAGTGTTAGAGGAGCGGGAGTAGATGAGCAGTTCTTC
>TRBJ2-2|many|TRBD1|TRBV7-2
CASSPDRGRGELFF
TGTGCCAGCAGCCCCGACAGGGGGCGAGGGGAGCTGTTTTTT
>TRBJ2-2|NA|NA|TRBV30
CAYGRGRPGELFF
TGTGCCTATGGCCGGGGTCGGCCCGGGGAGCTGTTTTTT
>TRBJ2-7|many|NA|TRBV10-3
CAIGPGGASSYEQYF
TGTGCCATCGGCCCAGGGGGGGCCAGCTCCTACGAGCAGTACTTC
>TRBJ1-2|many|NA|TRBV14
CASSETGSKIHGYTF
TGTGCCAGCAGCGAAACAGGGTCTAAGATCCATGGCTACACCTTC
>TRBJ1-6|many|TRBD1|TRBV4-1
CASSPYPDRGNSPLHF
TGCGCCAGCAGCCCTTATCCGGACAGGGGGAATTCACCCCTCCACTTT
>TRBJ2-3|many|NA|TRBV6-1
CASSGLTFTDTQYF
TGTGCCAGCAGTGGGCTAACCTTCACAGATACGCAGTATTTT
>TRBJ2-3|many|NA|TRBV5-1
CASSLSRGPLDTQYF
TGCGCCAGCAGCTTATCCAGGGGCCCGCTGGATACGCAGTATTTT
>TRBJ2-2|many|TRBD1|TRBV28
CASSIQGALDTGELFF
TGTGCCAGCAGTATCCAGGGGGCGTTGGACACCGGGGAGCTGTTTTTT
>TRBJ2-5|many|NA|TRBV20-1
CSARVICGETQYF
TGCAGTGCTAGAGTTATCTGCGGAGAGACCCAGTACTTC
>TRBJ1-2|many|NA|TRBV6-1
CASSQRTAANYGYTF
TGTGCCAGCAGTCAGAGGACGGCAGCTAACTATGGCTACACCTTC
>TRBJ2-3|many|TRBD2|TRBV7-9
CASSLELAGLTDTQYF
TGTGCCAGCAGCTTAGAACTAGCGGGGCTCACAGATACGCAGTATTTT
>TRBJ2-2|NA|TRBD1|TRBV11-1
CASSLAWTGWNTGELFF
TGTGCCAGCAGCTTAGCGTGGACAGGCTGGAACACCGGGGAGCTGTTTTTT